This TCR beta chain was sequenced for a study of graft-versus-host responses after intestinal transplantation. The wider study: All recipients were transplanted with multivisceral, liver-intestinal, or isolated intestinal grafts.

Trimming took 6 bases from V and 1 from J, leaving 13 bases between them. The V gene's germline CDR1 is LGHNA and CDR2 YNFKEQ. CDR3 size: 15 residues. As regards this clone: Its specificity is not known.

Only in-frame clones appear in the TCRdb table, and some are missing; sequencing was by immunoSEQ multiplex PCR. This sample has about 39,000 clones, with about 95% found just once. The gene calls are TRBV4-2 and TRBJ2-1, with D possibly matching TRBD1 (6 bases). The sequenced sample was unstimulated CD8+ T cells sorted from spleen or lymph node cells, obtained before transplant. The origin of this receptor is a human donor who was the organ donor for an intestinal transplant. The CDR3 bases are TGTGCCAGCAGAACAGAGGACAGTTCCTACAATGAGCAGTTCTTC. Protein: CASRTEDSSYNEQFF.